This is a list of T cell receptor beta chains from one sample in a study of blood T cell repertoires in COVID-19. TCRdb's table, derived via immunoSEQ multiplex PCR, lists solely in-frame clones and lacks some. This table holds a few hundred thousand clones, 84% found once. Sequencing was carried out using peripheral blood. The source is a woman of 80 years or more with active or convalescent COVID-19. The CDR3 runs from the conserved cysteine through the conserved F or W. A D gene is named only where the DNA matches it firmly. The size entry is marked missing in some rows and otherwise reads once, few, many or a size class.

v_gene: TRBV9; j_gene: TRBJ1-4; abundance: NA; d_gene: TRBD1; CDR3nt: TGTGCCAGCAGCGGAGACAGGGGGCTAGATGAAAAACTGTTTTTT; CDR3aa: CASSGDRGLDEKLFF
v_gene: TRBV5-8; j_gene: TRBJ2-5; abundance: NA; d_gene: TRBD2; CDR3nt: TGTGCCAGCAGCTCCGGGACTAGAGTAGTGGAGACCCAGTACTTC; CDR3aa: CASSSGTRVVETQYF
v_gene: TRBV15; j_gene: TRBJ2-3; abundance: NA; d_gene: TRBD2; CDR3nt: TGTGCCACCAGCGGACTGACTAGCGGTGGCACAGATACGCAGTATTTT; CDR3aa: CATSGLTSGGTDTQYF
v_gene: TRBV2; j_gene: TRBJ1-4; abundance: NA; d_gene: NA; CDR3nt: TGTGCCAGCAGTGACAGAGGGCGGGAAAAACTGTTTTTT; CDR3aa: CASSDRGREKLFF
v_gene: TRBV15; j_gene: TRBJ1-1; abundance: once; d_gene: TRBD1; CDR3nt: TGTGCCACCAGCTCCGGGACAGGGTGGACTGAAGCTTTCTTT; CDR3aa: CATSSGTGWTEAFF
v_gene: TRBV11-2; j_gene: TRBJ1-5; abundance: NA; d_gene: TRBD1; CDR3nt: TGTGCCAGCAGCGTCGGGACAGATAACAATCAGCCCCAGCATTTT; CDR3aa: CASSVGTDNNQPQHF
v_gene: TRBV28; j_gene: TRBJ2-7; abundance: once; d_gene: TRBD2; CDR3nt: TGTGCCATTACGTCCGGGGGGGCCTACGAGCAGTACTTC; CDR3aa: CAITSGGAYEQYF
v_gene: TRBV7-3; j_gene: TRBJ2-1; abundance: NA; d_gene: TRBD2; CDR3nt: TGTGCCAGCAGCGGAGGGACTAGCGGGGTGTACAATGAGCAGTTCTTC; CDR3aa: CASSGGTSGVYNEQFF
v_gene: TRBV7-9; j_gene: TRBJ2-1; abundance: NA; d_gene: NA; CDR3nt: TGTGCCAGCAGCTTAGCTCTGACAGGTAATGAGCAGTTCTTC; CDR3aa: CASSLALTGNEQFF
v_gene: TRBV12-3/TRBV12-4; j_gene: TRBJ1-4; abundance: NA; d_gene: NA; CDR3nt: TGTGCCAGCAGTTTAAGATACTTTGAAAAACTGTTTTTT; CDR3aa: CASSLRYFEKLFF
v_gene: TRBV7-9; j_gene: TRBJ1-1; abundance: once; d_gene: NA; CDR3nt: TGTGCCAGCACCAAAGAGGGGAGGGTGTTCGGTGAAGCTTTCTTT; CDR3aa: CASTKEGRVFGEAFF
v_gene: TRBV7-2; j_gene: TRBJ1-2; abundance: once; d_gene: TRBD1; CDR3nt: TGTGCCAGCAGCCTTGCGGGACAGGGGAACTATGGCTACACCTTC; CDR3aa: CASSLAGQGNYGYTF
v_gene: TRBV7-2; j_gene: TRBJ2-5; abundance: few; d_gene: NA; CDR3nt: TGTGCCAGCAGCTTAGCTAGGGGCTTGGTAGAGACCCAGTACTTC; CDR3aa: CASSLARGLVETQYF
v_gene: TRBV19; j_gene: TRBJ2-1; abundance: NA; d_gene: TRBD2; CDR3nt: TGTGCCAGTCAGCGAACTAGCGAGACATACAATGAGCAGTTCTTC; CDR3aa: CASQRTSETYNEQFF
v_gene: TRBV13; j_gene: TRBJ2-3; abundance: NA; d_gene: NA; CDR3nt: TGTGCCAGCAGCCCCCTCGCGGTCACAGATACGCAGTATTTT; CDR3aa: CASSPLAVTDTQYF
v_gene: TRBV3-1/TRBV3-2; j_gene: TRBJ1-2; abundance: NA; d_gene: TRBD1; CDR3nt: TGTGCCAGCAGCGCACCTGCTGGGACAGGGACATCTGGCTACACCTTC; CDR3aa: CASSAPAGTGTSGYTF
v_gene: TRBV3-1/TRBV3-2; j_gene: TRBJ1-4; abundance: once; d_gene: TRBD1; CDR3nt: TGTGCCAGCAGCCAGCAGGGGGCTGGAACTAATGAAAAACTGTTTTTT; CDR3aa: CASSQQGAGTNEKLFF
v_gene: TRBV6-5; j_gene: TRBJ2-7; abundance: NA; d_gene: TRBD2; CDR3nt: TGTGCCAGCAGTTATTCCGGGACTAGCGGGTCCTCCGTGCAGTACTTC; CDR3aa: CASSYSGTSGSSVQYF
v_gene: TRBV7-2; j_gene: TRBJ2-6; abundance: NA; d_gene: NA; CDR3nt: TGTGCCAGCAGCTTATGGGGGGCTGGGGCCAACGTCCTGACTTTC; CDR3aa: CASSLWGAGANVLTF
v_gene: TRBV14; j_gene: TRBJ1-1; abundance: few; d_gene: NA; CDR3nt: TGTGCCAGCAGTCTTTTCAGGGGGAACACTGAAGCTTTCTTT; CDR3aa: CASSLFRGNTEAFF
v_gene: TRBV15; j_gene: TRBJ1-1; abundance: NA; d_gene: NA; CDR3nt: TGTGCCACCAGCAGAGTTCAGAAAATGAACACTGAAGCTTTCTTT; CDR3aa: CATSRVQKMNTEAFF
v_gene: TRBV30; j_gene: TRBJ2-7; abundance: NA; d_gene: TRBD1; CDR3nt: TGTGCCTGGAGTGAAGGACAGGGAGTCTACGAGCAGTACTTC; CDR3aa: CAWSEGQGVYEQYF
v_gene: TRBV3-1/TRBV3-2; j_gene: TRBJ2-3; abundance: once; d_gene: TRBD2; CDR3nt: TGTGCCAGCAGGCTCGGGGGGACAGATACGCAGTATTTT; CDR3aa: CASRLGGTDTQYF
v_gene: TRBV28; j_gene: TRBJ2-5; abundance: NA; d_gene: NA; CDR3nt: TGTGCCACCCTGGGTCCAGGGATGGAGACCCAGTACTTC; CDR3aa: CATLGPGMETQYF
v_gene: TRBV19; j_gene: TRBJ2-2; abundance: once; d_gene: TRBD1; CDR3nt: TGTGCCAGTAGTAAGGGGACAGGGTCGGCCACCGGGGAGCTGTTTTTT; CDR3aa: CASSKGTGSATGELFF
v_gene: TRBV6-6; j_gene: TRBJ1-5; abundance: NA; d_gene: NA; CDR3nt: TGTGCCAGCAGTCTCCCTGTAACAGGGAACAATCAGCCCCAGCATTTT; CDR3aa: CASSLPVTGNNQPQHF
v_gene: TRBV19; j_gene: TRBJ2-4; abundance: once; d_gene: NA; CDR3nt: TGTGCCAGTAGTATTGATCTCCTTGGGACTGGAAACCTAGCCAAAAACATTCAGTACTTC; CDR3aa: CASSIDLLGTGNLAKNIQYF
v_gene: TRBV6-2/TRBV6-3; j_gene: TRBJ2-1; abundance: NA; d_gene: NA; CDR3nt: TGTGCCAGCAGCCACCGCAGGGAAAGACCCTACAATGAGCAGTTCTTC; CDR3aa: CASSHRRERPYNEQFF
v_gene: TRBV5-6; j_gene: TRBJ2-5; abundance: NA; d_gene: NA; CDR3nt: TGTGCCAGCAGCTTTCGGTCGCGGTACCAAGAGACCCAGTACTTC; CDR3aa: CASSFRSRYQETQYF
v_gene: TRBV7-3; j_gene: TRBJ2-3; abundance: few; d_gene: NA; CDR3nt: TGTGCCAGCAGCGGTTCGGGCGGGATCCTGGATACGCAGTATTTT; CDR3aa: CASSGSGGILDTQYF
v_gene: TRBV28; j_gene: TRBJ2-3; abundance: once; d_gene: TRBD2; CDR3nt: TGTGCCAGCAGTACGACTAGCGGGGGGCCCACAGATACGCAGTATTTT; CDR3aa: CASSTTSGGPTDTQYF
v_gene: TRBV7-8; j_gene: TRBJ1-2; abundance: NA; d_gene: TRBD1; CDR3nt: TGTGCCAGCAGCCCCCAGAGGACAGGCCCAGCCTTC; CDR3aa: CASSPQRTGPAF
v_gene: TRBV27; j_gene: TRBJ2-7; abundance: NA; d_gene: TRBD2; CDR3nt: TGTGCCAGCAGTGCCAGACTAGCGGGGGGTTACGAGCAGTACTTC; CDR3aa: CASSARLAGGYEQYF
v_gene: TRBV3-1/TRBV3-2; j_gene: TRBJ2-3; abundance: NA; d_gene: TRBD2; CDR3nt: TGTGCCAGCAGCCGGGGTCGACTAGCGGGAAACCGGGGAGATACGCAGTATTTT; CDR3aa: CASSRGRLAGNRGDTQYF
v_gene: TRBV11-3; j_gene: TRBJ2-2; abundance: NA; d_gene: NA; CDR3nt: TGTGCCAGCAGCTTAGTGGGCAGCAGCACCGGGGAGCTGTTTTTT; CDR3aa: CASSLVGSSTGELFF
v_gene: TRBV2; j_gene: TRBJ2-3; abundance: NA; d_gene: TRBD2; CDR3nt: TGTGCCAGCAGTGGGGCTAGCGGGGGGCAGATTTCCGGCACAGATACGCAGTATTTT; CDR3aa: CASSGASGGQISGTDTQYF
v_gene: TRBV4-3; j_gene: TRBJ2-7; abundance: NA; d_gene: TRBD2; CDR3nt: TGCGCCAGCAGCCAAGATTCGGCTAGCGGCTCCTACGAGCAGTACTTC; CDR3aa: CASSQDSASGSYEQYF
v_gene: TRBV5-5; j_gene: TRBJ2-7; abundance: NA; d_gene: TRBD1; CDR3nt: TGTGCCAGCAGCGCTCGACAGGGAGTGGACTACGAGCAGTACTTC; CDR3aa: CASSARQGVDYEQYF
v_gene: TRBV7-9; j_gene: TRBJ1-5; abundance: NA; d_gene: NA; CDR3nt: TGTGCCAGCAGCCCTACAGGGTTCAATCAGCCCCAGCATTTT; CDR3aa: CASSPTGFNQPQHF
v_gene: TRBV7-9; j_gene: TRBJ2-7; abundance: NA; d_gene: NA; CDR3nt: TGTGCCAGCAAGGGGGACGTCAGCTCCTACGAGCAGTACTTC; CDR3aa: CASKGDVSSYEQYF
v_gene: TRBV7-3; j_gene: TRBJ2-3; abundance: once; d_gene: TRBD2; CDR3nt: TGTGCCAGCAGCTTAAATCCGGGACTAGCGGGAGGTGAGGGCACAGATACGCAGTATTTT; CDR3aa: CASSLNPGLAGGEGTDTQYF
v_gene: TRBV18; j_gene: TRBJ2-7; abundance: NA; d_gene: NA; CDR3nt: TGTGCCAGCTCAAAACTCGGGGGACAGCTCTCCTACGAGCAGTACTTC; CDR3aa: CASSKLGGQLSYEQYF
v_gene: TRBV4-1; j_gene: TRBJ2-4; abundance: NA; d_gene: NA; CDR3nt: TGCGCCAGCAGCCAAGATCGCGGCCTACTAGCCAAAAACATTCAGTACTTC; CDR3aa: CASSQDRGLLAKNIQYF
v_gene: TRBV30; j_gene: TRBJ1-4; abundance: few; d_gene: TRBD1; CDR3nt: TGTGCCTGGGGCCAGACAGGGAGGATCGGTGAAAAACTGTTTTTT; CDR3aa: CAWGQTGRIGEKLFF
v_gene: TRBV4-2; j_gene: TRBJ1-1; abundance: NA; d_gene: NA; CDR3nt: TGTGCCAGCAGCCAAGCTACGGTCGTGCCTTTCTTT; CDR3aa: CASSQATVVPFF
v_gene: TRBV5-4; j_gene: TRBJ1-1; abundance: many; d_gene: NA; CDR3nt: TGTGCCAGCAGCTCAGTGAACACTGAAGCTTTCTTT; CDR3aa: CASSSVNTEAFF
v_gene: TRBV7-2; j_gene: TRBJ1-5; abundance: NA; d_gene: NA; CDR3nt: TGTGCCAGCAGCTCCCGCCAGGGGTTCCCCCAGCATTTT; CDR3aa: CASSSRQGFPQHF
v_gene: TRBV18; j_gene: TRBJ2-5; abundance: NA; d_gene: TRBD2; CDR3nt: TGTGCCAGCTCATCGGGACTAGCGATGGAGACCCAGTACTTC; CDR3aa: CASSSGLAMETQYF
v_gene: TRBV28; j_gene: TRBJ1-2; abundance: NA; d_gene: NA; CDR3nt: TGTGCCAGCAGTCCGAATTCTAGGGGGAACTATGGCTACACCTTC; CDR3aa: CASSPNSRGNYGYTF
v_gene: TRBV5-1; j_gene: TRBJ2-3; abundance: NA; d_gene: TRBD2; CDR3nt: TGCGCCAGCAGCTTCTCGGGTAGCGGGGATACGCAGTATTTT; CDR3aa: CASSFSGSGDTQYF
v_gene: TRBV20-1; j_gene: TRBJ2-3; abundance: NA; d_gene: TRBD1; CDR3nt: TGCAGTGCTAGTCAGGGACAGGGTAGCACAGATACGCAGTATTTT; CDR3aa: CSASQGQGSTDTQYF
v_gene: TRBV5-1; j_gene: TRBJ1-3; abundance: NA; d_gene: TRBD1; CDR3nt: TGCGCCAGCAGCTTGTCAGGGACAGTCTCTGGAAACACCATATATTTT; CDR3aa: CASSLSGTVSGNTIYF
v_gene: TRBV30; j_gene: TRBJ1-2; abundance: few; d_gene: NA; CDR3nt: TGTGCCTTGCCGACAGTTAACTATGGCTACACCTTC; CDR3aa: CALPTVNYGYTF
v_gene: TRBV7-2; j_gene: TRBJ1-4; abundance: NA; d_gene: NA; CDR3nt: TGTGCCAGCAGCCCTAAGAGGGCAACTAATGAAAAACTGTTTTTT; CDR3aa: CASSPKRATNEKLFF
v_gene: TRBV18; j_gene: TRBJ2-7; abundance: NA; d_gene: NA; CDR3nt: TGTGCCAGCTCACCACTAGCTGTCAGGGCTTACGAGCAGTACTTC; CDR3aa: CASSPLAVRAYEQYF